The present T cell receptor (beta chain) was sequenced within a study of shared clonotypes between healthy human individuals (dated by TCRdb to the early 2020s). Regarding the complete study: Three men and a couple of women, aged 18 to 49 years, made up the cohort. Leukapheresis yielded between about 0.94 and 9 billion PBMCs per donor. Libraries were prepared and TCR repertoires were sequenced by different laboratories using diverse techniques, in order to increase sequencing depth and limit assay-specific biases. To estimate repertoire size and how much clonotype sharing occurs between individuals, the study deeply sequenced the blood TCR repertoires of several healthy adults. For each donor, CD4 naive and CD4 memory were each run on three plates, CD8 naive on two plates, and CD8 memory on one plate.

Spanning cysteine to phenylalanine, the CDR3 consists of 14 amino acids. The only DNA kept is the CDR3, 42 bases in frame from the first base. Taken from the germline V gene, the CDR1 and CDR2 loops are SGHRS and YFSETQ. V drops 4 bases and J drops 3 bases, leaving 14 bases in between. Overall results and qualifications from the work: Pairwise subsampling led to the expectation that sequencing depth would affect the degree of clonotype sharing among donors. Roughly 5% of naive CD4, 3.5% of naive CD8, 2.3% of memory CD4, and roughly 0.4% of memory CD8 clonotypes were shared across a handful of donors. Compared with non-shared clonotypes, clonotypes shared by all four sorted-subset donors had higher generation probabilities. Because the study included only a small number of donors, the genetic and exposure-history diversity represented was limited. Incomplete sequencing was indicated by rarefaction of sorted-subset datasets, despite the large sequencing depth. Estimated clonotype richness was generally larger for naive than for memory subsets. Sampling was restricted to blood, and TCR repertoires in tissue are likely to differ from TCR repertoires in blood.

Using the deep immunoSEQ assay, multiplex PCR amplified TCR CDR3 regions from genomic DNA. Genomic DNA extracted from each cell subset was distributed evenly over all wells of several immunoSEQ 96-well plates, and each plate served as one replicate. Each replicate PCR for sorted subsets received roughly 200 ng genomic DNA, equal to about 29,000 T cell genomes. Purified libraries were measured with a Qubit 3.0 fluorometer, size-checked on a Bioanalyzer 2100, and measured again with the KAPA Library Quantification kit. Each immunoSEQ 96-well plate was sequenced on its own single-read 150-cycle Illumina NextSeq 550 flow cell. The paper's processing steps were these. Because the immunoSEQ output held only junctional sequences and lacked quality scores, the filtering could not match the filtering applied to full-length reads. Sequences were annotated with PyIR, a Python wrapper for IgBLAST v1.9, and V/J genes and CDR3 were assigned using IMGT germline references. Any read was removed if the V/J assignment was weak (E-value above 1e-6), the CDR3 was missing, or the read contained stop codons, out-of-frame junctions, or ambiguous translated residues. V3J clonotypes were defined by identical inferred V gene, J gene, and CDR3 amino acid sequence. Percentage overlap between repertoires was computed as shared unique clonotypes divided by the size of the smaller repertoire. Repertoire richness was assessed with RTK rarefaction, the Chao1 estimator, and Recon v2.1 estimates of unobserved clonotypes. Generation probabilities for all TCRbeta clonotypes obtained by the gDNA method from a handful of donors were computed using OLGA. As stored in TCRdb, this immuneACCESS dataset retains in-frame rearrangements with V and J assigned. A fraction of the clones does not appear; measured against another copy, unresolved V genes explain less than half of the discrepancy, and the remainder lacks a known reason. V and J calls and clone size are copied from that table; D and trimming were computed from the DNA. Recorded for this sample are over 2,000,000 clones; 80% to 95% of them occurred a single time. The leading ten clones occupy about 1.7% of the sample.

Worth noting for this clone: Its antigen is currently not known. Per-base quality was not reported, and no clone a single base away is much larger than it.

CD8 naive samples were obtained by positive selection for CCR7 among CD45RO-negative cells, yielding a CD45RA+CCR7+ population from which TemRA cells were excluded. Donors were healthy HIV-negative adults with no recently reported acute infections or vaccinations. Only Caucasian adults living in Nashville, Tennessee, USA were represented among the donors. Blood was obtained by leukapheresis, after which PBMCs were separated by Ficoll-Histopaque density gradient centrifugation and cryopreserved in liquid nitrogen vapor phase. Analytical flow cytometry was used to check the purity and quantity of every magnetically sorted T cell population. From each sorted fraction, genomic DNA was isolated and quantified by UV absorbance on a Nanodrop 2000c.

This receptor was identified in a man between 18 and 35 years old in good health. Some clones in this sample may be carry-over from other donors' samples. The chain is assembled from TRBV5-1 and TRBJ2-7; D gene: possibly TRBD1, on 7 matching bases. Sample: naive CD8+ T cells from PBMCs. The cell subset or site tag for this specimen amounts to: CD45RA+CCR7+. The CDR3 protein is CASSPGAGGYEQYF. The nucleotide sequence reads TGCGCCAGCAGCCCGGGGGCAGGGGGCTACGAGCAGTACTTC.